These T cell receptor beta chains were read from a single sample in a study of blood T cell repertoires in COVID-19. The assay was immunoSEQ multiplex PCR, and TCRdb's table has in-frame clones only and misses some. The sample yields 87,000 or so clones, roughly 90% seen once. Sequenced material: peripheral blood. These receptors all stem from a woman in her forties or fifties with active or convalescent COVID-19. CDR3s include the opening cysteine and the closing phenylalanine or tryptophan. D genes are given only for firm matches. Clone size is stated in some rows and not others, as once, few, many or a class when expanded.

V,D,J,size,CDR3,DNA
TRBV7-8,TRBD1,TRBJ2-2,once,CASSFPGQGTNTGELFF,TGTGCCAGCAGCTTCCCCGGACAGGGGACGAACACCGGGGAGCTGTTTTTT
TRBV5-6,-,TRBJ2-5,-,CASSRPPGTQYF,TGTGCCAGCAGCAGGCCGCCGGGGACCCAGTACTTC
TRBV7-2,-,TRBJ1-6,-,CASSFREANSPLHF,TGTGCCAGCAGCTTCAGGGAGGCTAATTCACCCCTCCACTTT
TRBV7-8,-,TRBJ1-2,-,CASSRPTGSGYTF,TGTGCCAGCAGCCGCCCTACAGGGAGCGGCTACACCTTC
TRBV9,TRBD2,TRBJ2-3,-,CASSEGLAGYSTDTQYF,TGTGCCAGCAGCGAGGGACTAGCGGGATATAGCACAGATACGCAGTATTTT
TRBV29-1,-,TRBJ2-1,-,CSVLHRFEQFF,TGCAGCGTACTTCACAGGTTTGAGCAGTTCTTC
TRBV7-2,-,TRBJ1-2,-,CASSSSTGGPKGYTF,TGTGCCAGCAGCTCATCGACGGGGGGGCCGAAGGGCTACACCTTC
TRBV7-2,TRBD1,TRBJ1-2,-,CASSNPGQGGYGYTF,TGTGCCAGCAGCAACCCGGGACAGGGAGGATATGGCTACACCTTC
TRBV19,-,TRBJ1-6,-,CASSPLAGDTTLLHF,TGTGCCAGTAGTCCCCTAGCGGGGGACACTACTCTCCTCCACTTT
TRBV2,-,TRBJ2-1,-,CASSEGSSNEQFF,TGTGCCAGCAGTGAAGGCAGTTCCAATGAGCAGTTCTTC
TRBV9,-,TRBJ1-6,-,CASSPSQGNNSPLHF,TGTGCCAGCAGCCCCAGCCAGGGGAATAATTCACCCCTCCACTTT
TRBV19,TRBD1,TRBJ1-5,-,CASRQGARGFNQPQHF,TGTGCCAGTAGACAGGGGGCTAGGGGATTCAATCAGCCCCAGCATTTT
TRBV27,-,TRBJ2-4,-,CASSLEGRRNIQYF,TGTGCCAGCAGTTTGGAGGGCCGGCGAAACATTCAGTACTTC
TRBV27,TRBD1,TRBJ1-5,-,CASKIGQGPNQPQHF,TGTGCCAGCAAGATTGGACAGGGACCCAATCAGCCCCAGCATTTT
TRBV4-3,-,TRBJ1-1,-,CASSQVWGDTEAFF,TGCGCCAGCAGCCAAGTGTGGGGAGACACTGAAGCTTTCTTT
TRBV7-9,-,TRBJ2-3,once,CASSSSNRGTDTQYF,TGTGCCAGCAGCTCGTCGAACAGGGGCACAGATACGCAGTATTTT
TRBV4-3,TRBD1,TRBJ1-6,-,CASSPSRDRGSPLHF,TGCGCCAGCAGCCCGTCAAGAGACAGGGGTTCACCCCTCCACTTT
TRBV2,TRBD1,TRBJ1-2,-,CASSESGGDYGYTF,TGTGCCAGCAGTGAGTCAGGGGGTGACTATGGCTACACCTTC